This T cell receptor (beta chain) is from a study of T cells after yellow fever vaccination. Whole-study results and caveats: Researchers report a weaker secondary response that nonetheless peaked faster, day 5 versus 15.

From the 5' RACE reads, TCRdb called clonotypes with MiXCR, one entry per CDR3 protein. The sample lists roughly 140,000 distinct CDR3 sequences, 7.7% occurring once. This clonotype was recorded at least ten times. As yet, its antigen is unknown. The ends lost 10 bases at V and 6 bases at J; junction bases unmatched: 5. The CDR3 sequence is 12 residues long. Germline loops: CDR1 ENHRY, CDR2 SYGVKD. This TCR was sampled from a man aged 30 to 45 who received the YFV17D yellow fever vaccine. V and J are TRBV10-3 and TRBJ2-1; 8 bases are shared with TRBD2. Sequences were derived from CD4+ T cells sorted from PBMCs, sampled 5 days after the yellow fever booster vaccination. CDR3 residues: CATGLAGNEQFF. The CDR3 DNA is TGTGCCACCGGACTAGCAGGCAATGAGCAGTTCTTC.